This T cell receptor beta chain was sequenced during a study of identical twins (dated by TCRdb to the mid-2010s). For the wider study: The study deep-sequenced TCR alpha and beta repertoires from monozygotic twins, unrelated adults of various ages and cord blood to test whether fetal clonotypes persist. To rule out contamination, the twin experiments were replicated at different times with different library preparation protocols. Beyond this particular receptor, the publication reports: In beta out-of-frame sequences, excess twin sharing was weaker, because having fewer shared sequences lowered the signal-to-noise ratio. Abundant cord blood beta clonotypes had fewer insertions, young adult naive repertoires showed a similar but weaker trend, and memory repertoires showed no such trend. Invariant T cells such as MAIT and iNKT could partly confound zero-insertion analyses, although diverse VJ usage argued against such confounding for most clonotypes. Out-of-frame TCR alpha sharing in monozygotic twins was systematically underestimated by recombination models, whereas sharing between unrelated individuals was in agreement with the recombination models. Because the same donors could not be followed over many years, the conclusions relied on cross-sectional statistical analysis. Compared with coincidental sharing between unrelated individuals, out-of-frame TCR alpha sequences shared between twins showed an excess of sequences with low generation probability.

According to the germline V gene (reference sequence), CDR1 reads LGHDT and CDR2 reads YNNKEL. There are 17 amino acids in the CDR3, from cysteine to phenylalanine inclusive. The entry retains the CDR3 DNA only, 51 bases that are in frame from base 1. Germline trimming: 5 bases from V, 5 bases from J; junction bases outside gene matches: 17. On this clonotype itself: The antigen this receptor binds is unknown. One base away there is no much larger clone; base qualities are not given.

All donors were healthy Caucasians. The twin cohort comprised three pairs of female monozygotic twins, all aged about 18 to 29 years. RNA for TCR libraries was isolated from peripheral blood mononuclear cells. The method behind the library was 5' RACE. The sequencing machine was an Illumina HiSeq 2000. A universal primer binding site was added through template switching, and the final cDNA carried a unique molecular identifier so that TCR cDNA molecules could be counted accurately. First-strand cDNA for TCR alpha and beta chains was synthesized from specific primers in the conserved constant-segment region. To control for contamination, every cDNA library carried two barcodes: a SMART-Mk sample barcode plus Illumina barcodes. TruSeq adapter sequences, together with Illumina sample barcodes, were added in two successive PCR steps. The TCR alpha and beta cDNA libraries were sequenced on the Illumina HiSeq platform using custom primers. The published analysis was carried out like this. Raw reads were processed with MiGEC to extract unique molecular identifiers, and MiXCR was used to determine CDR3 positions. Recombination models were inferred per individual with the repgenHMM and IGoR tools using an EM algorithm. The tcR package in R was used for shared clonotype analysis, with sharing normalized by the product of cloneset sizes. To study raw recombination without the effects of thymic and clonal selection, out-of-frame nonproductive sequences were analyzed. Using fastp at Q25 and MiXCR, TCRdb reprocessed the public reads and kept productive beta chains. Identical CDR3 proteins give one entry, which carries the most common genes and DNA. The V and J calls, along with clone size, are taken from TCRdb and not from the paper's own processing. The sample includes approximately 680,000 distinct CDR3 sequences, with just over 7% observed a single time. The ten largest clones represent 1.6% of the sample.

The data also belong to a second study, concerning yellow fever vaccine responses in identical twins. Looking at the second paper: The T cell response to vaccination in identical twins was reported by the authors to appear partly convergent and partly personalized. The study precisely tracked vaccine-responding T cell clones in identical twins.

This clonotype was sampled from a woman aged 18-30 years in good health. The sequencing sample was made of PBMCs. This chain joins TRBV3-1 to TRBJ2-5; the junction holds 7 bases that match TRBD1. The CDR3 region has the sequence CASSKHTPGQSRETQYF. The DNA sequence follows: TGTGCCAGCAGCAAACACACCCCGGGACAGAGTCGCGAGACCCAGTACTTC.